The 27 T cell receptor beta chains below were found in one sample sequenced in a study of tumor-infiltrating lymphocytes in primary liver carcinoma. Blood RNA came from unsorted whole blood; germline DNA was also extracted. With a constant-region primer, TCR beta cDNA was made from around 520 ng of total RNA. It was through three nested multiplex PCR rounds of slightly modified ARM-PCR that TCR beta libraries arose. In the first two PCR rounds, TRBV1-TRBV30 forward primers were paired with a C-beta reverse primer, and each round lasted around 10 cycles. From the multiplex PCR reads, TCRdb called clonotypes with MiXCR, one entry per CDR3 protein. The table lists over 250,000 distinct CDR3 sequences, roughly 60% of them singletons. Sequencing was carried out using peripheral blood. The origin of the receptors is a woman aged 25 to 39 with primary liver carcinoma and hepatitis B virus infection.

A single count supports this clonotype. A much larger clone differs from this one at a single base, so this may be a read error. The J gene is TRBJ1-2, the V gene TRBV6-5; D is ambiguous. Germline V gene lookup returns CDR1 MNHEY and CDR2 SVGAGI. This CDR3 contains 12 residues. With 6 bases removed from V and 8 bases from J, the gap between germline ends came to 13 bases. CDR3 bases: TGTGCCAGCAGCCTCAGTTCGGGAGGCTACACCTTC. It yields the protein CASSLSSGGYTF.

The chain combines TRBV7-9 with TRBJ2-7, with D perhaps assigned TRBD1 or TRBD2 (5 bases each). The CDR3 consists of 12 residues. V dropped 8 bases and J dropped 6 bases, with 14 bases sitting between them. Germline V gene sequence: CDR1 SEHNR, CDR2 FQNEAQ (reference sequence). In DNA, the CDR3 is TGTGCCAGCGGGGCGGGCACCTTCGAGCAGTACTTC. It specifies CASGAGTFEQYF.

Of note for this clonotype: A read error may account for a junction end that differs from germline. The gene calls are TRBV4-1 and TRBJ2-7; D gene ambiguous. The CDR3 spans 16 residues. Germline V lookup: CDR1 MGHRA, CDR2 YSYEKL. The CDR3 spells CASSQEDLLGPYEEYF. The CDR3 region has the DNA TGCGCCAGCAGCCAAGAAGATCTCTTAGGCCCCTACGAGGAGTACTTC.

This clonotype showed up just once. The chain couples TRBV11-2 to TRBJ1-3; D is ambiguous. CDR1 and CDR2 from the germline V gene are SGHAT and FQNNGV. The length of the CDR3 is 14 residues. Trimming pared 4 bases from V and 1 base from J, leaving 8 bases between. For the CDR3, the DNA is TGTGCCAGCAGCTGCGACGTTTCTGGAAACACCATATATTTT. Translated: CASSCDVSGNTIYF.

A few counts support this clonotype. V is TRBV5-4 and J is TRBJ2-1; D uncertain. Per the germline V gene, CDR1 is SGHNT and CDR2 is YYREEE (reference sequence). The length of the CDR3 is 14 residues. V lost 1 base and J 5 bases, leaving 10 bases between the germline ends. This CDR3 is CASSLIEMHNEQFF. The CDR3 DNA reads as TGTGCCAGCAGCTTGATAGAAATGCACAATGAGCAGTTCTTC. The complete variable domain, with remaining parts taken from reference TRBV5-4 and TRBJ2-1, reads ETGVTQSPTHLIKTRGQQVTLRCSSQSGHNTVSWYQQALGQGPQFIFQYYREEENGRGNFPPRFSGLQFPNYSSELNVNALELDDSALYLCASSLIEMHNEQFFGPGTRLTVL.

V gene TRBV6-2 or TRBV6-3 combines with J gene TRBJ1-4; a weak D match, TRBD1 (6 bases). The germline V and J ends were trimmed by 9 bases and 4 bases, with 12 bases remaining between them. Per the germline V gene, CDR1 is MNHEY and CDR2 is SVGEGT. CDR3 length: 13 residues. The CDR3 is CASRGGNNEKLFF. The CDR3 DNA sequence: TGTGCCAGTAGGGGGGGGAATAATGAAAAACTGTTTTTT.

As concerns this clonotype: This sequence may be a read error, since a much larger clone differs from it by one base. The genes are TRBV5-1 and TRBJ2-2, with D perhaps given as TRBD1 or TRBD2 (5 bases each). This CDR3 has 16 amino acids. The germline gives CDR1 SGHRS, CDR2 YFSETQ. The CDR3 loop is CASSTTPWGNTWELFF. The CDR3 bases are TGCGCCAGCAGCACAACACCCTGGGGGAACACCTGGGAGCTGTTTTTT.

This clonotype was seen more than once but under ten times. This may be a read error, as it is one base from a much larger clone. The rearrangement joins TRBV11-2 to TRBJ1-2; D is uncertain. The ends were cut back, 2 bases at V and 3 bases at J, with 10 bases in the middle. The germline CDR1 and CDR2 sequences are SGHAT and FQNNGV. The CDR3 totals 14 residues. The CDR3: CASSLILGYYGYTF. In nucleotides, the CDR3 is TGTGCCAGCAGCTTAATCCTGGGATACTATGGCTACACCTTC.

Concerning this clonotype: A read error is possible here, since a much larger clone lies one base away. The CDR3 does not end in the conserved phenylalanine or tryptophan, so this is likely a read error. The chain links TRBV5-4 to TRBJ2-7, with D possibly called TRBD1 or TRBD2 (5 bases each). The CDR3 is 15 amino acids. Trimming took off 2 bases at V and 0 bases at J, with 12 bases between the two ends. Germline loops: CDR1 SGHNT, CDR2 YYREEE (reference sequence). The DNA of the CDR3 is TGTGCCAGCAGCTTACCGGGACGGCTCTCCTACGAGCAGTACATC. Translating it yields CASSLPGRLSYEQYI.

In its sample, this clonotype was seen once. V gene TRBV5-5 combines with J gene TRBJ2-2, with 8 bases fitting TRBD2. Germline V gene sequence: CDR1 SGHKS, CDR2 YYEKEE (reference sequence). This CDR3 is 17 amino acids long. Losses at the gene ends were 1 base for V and 4 bases for J; bases not matched to a gene: 9. CDR3 residues: CASSLTSTSGSTGELFF. In DNA, the CDR3 is TGTGCCAGCAGCTTGACCTCCACCAGCGGGAGCACCGGGGAGCTGTTTTTT. The full variable domain, its missing parts supplied by reference TRBV5-5 and TRBJ2-2, is DAGVTQSPTHLIKTRGQQVTLRCSPISGHKSVSWYQQVLGQGPQFIFQYYEKEERGRGNFPDRFSARQFPNYSSELNVNALLLGDSALYLCASSLTSTSGSTGELFFGEGSRLTVL.

The rearrangement joins TRBV28 to TRBJ1-2, with D maybe TRBD1 (5 bases). CDR1 and CDR2 (germline): MDHEN, SYDVKM. V was clipped by 2 bases and J by 7 bases, with 11 bases between them. The length of the CDR3 is 13 residues. For the CDR3, the DNA is TGTGCCAGCAGTTTACCGGGGGTGGGTGGCTACACCTTC. As protein: CASSLPGVGGYTF.

This clonotype was seen a few times. The conserved phenylalanine or tryptophan is not found at the CDR3 terminus, so this likely reflects a read error. V gene TRBV12-3 or TRBV12-4 combines with J gene TRBJ2-2; 10 bases agree with TRBD2. The ends lost 7 bases at V and 7 bases at J; junction bases unmatched: 6. This CDR3 has 14 residues. CDR3 residues: CASTPSGSNGELFS. The CDR3 nucleotides read TGTGCCAGCACCCCTAGCGGGAGTAACGGGGAGCTGTTTTCT.

The chain employs TRBV12-3 or TRBV12-4 and TRBJ2-6, with D unresolved. The CDR3 has 13 amino acids. Between the trimmed V and J ends, which lost 3 bases and 7 bases, there was a span of 7 bases. The CDR3 region is CASSFKGANVLTF. CDR3 sequence (DNA): TGTGCCAGCAGTTTTAAGGGTGCCAACGTCCTGACTTTC.

The gene calls are TRBV6-1 and TRBJ2-4, with a weak D call TRBD2 (5 bases). V gave up 1 base and J gave up 2 bases, with 12 bases separating them. Germline-derived CDR1 and CDR2 are MNHNS and SASEGT. The CDR3 length is 16 residues. CDR3 region: CASSEVFSVTKNIQYF. CDR3 nucleotide sequence: TGTGCCAGCAGTGAAGTTTTTAGCGTAACCAAAAACATTCAGTACTTC.

As to this clonotype: A much larger clone differs by one base, so this may be a read error. This sequence joins TRBV12-3 or TRBV12-4 and TRBJ2-2; D might be TRBD1 or TRBD2, each matching 5 bases. Between the trimmed V and J ends, which lost 1 base and 6 bases, there was a span of 9 bases. The CDR3 contains 14 residues. The CDR3 loop reads CASSLGDGPGELFF. The CDR3 nucleotides read TGTGCCAGCAGTTTAGGGGACGGACCCGGGGAGCTGTTTTTT.

As to this clonotype: Relative to the germline gene, one junction end is altered; a read error may explain this. This rearrangement joins TRBV29-1 to TRBJ1-2; 8 nucleotides match TRBD1. Germline values: CDR1 SQVTM, CDR2 ANQGSEA. This CDR3 has 16 amino acids. The CDR3 region has the DNA TGCAGCGTTAAAGTGGCGAAGGACAGGGCGGACTATGGCTACATCTTC. It is translated as CSVKVAKDRADYGYIF.

The chain links TRBV6-2 or TRBV6-3 to TRBJ1-2; possibly TRBD1 for D (5 bases). Trimming took off 2 bases at V and 4 bases at J, with 14 bases between the two ends. Per germline, CDR1 MNHEY and CDR2 SVGEGT. The CDR3 spans 15 residues. This CDR3 is CASSYRPTGTYGYTF. The CDR3 nucleotides are TGTGCCAGCAGTTACAGACCGACGGGGACCTATGGCTACACCTTC.

With respect to this clonotype: A much larger clone is a single base away; this may be a read error. This is likely a read error, given that the CDR3 carries no conserved phenylalanine or tryptophan at its end. The chain links TRBV12-3 or TRBV12-4 to TRBJ2-4, with 8 bases matching TRBD2. V shed 5 bases, J shed 3 bases, and the junction held 6 bases outside the gene matches. The CDR3 is made up of 15 amino acids. For the CDR3, the DNA is TGTGCCAGCAGTACCGGGAGGGGGGACAAAAACATTCAGTACTAC. Its protein product is CASSTGRGDKNIQYY.

As regards this clonotype: The junction does not match germline at one end; this may be a read error. The gene calls are TRBV29-1 and TRBJ2-7, with 11 bases that match TRBD2. Germline V gives CDR1 SQVTM, CDR2 ANQGSEA. The CDR3 runs 13 residues. The CDR3 protein is CGVTSGSRYEQYF. CDR3 nucleotide sequence: TGCGGCGTCACTAGCGGGAGCCGCTACGAGCAGTACTTC.

The chain uses TRBV6-5 and TRBJ1-5; 11 nucleotides align to TRBD1. Unmatched junction bases numbered 12, after V lost 10 bases and J lost 7 bases. CDR3 length: 15 amino acids. Germline loops: CDR1 MNHEY, CDR2 SVGAGI. The chain's CDR3 is CAISGRTGGGQPQHF. The CDR3 coding sequence is TGTGCCATCAGCGGTCGGACAGGGGGCGGGCAGCCCCAGCATTTT.

In regard to this clonotype: A much larger clone differs by one base, so this may be a read error. The chain carries TRBV12-3 or TRBV12-4 and TRBJ2-3; 11 nucleotides line up with TRBD2. This CDR3 is built from 18 residues. CDR3 protein: CATSLTITSGSGADTQYF. CDR3 bases: TGTGCCACCAGTCTGACAATAACTAGCGGGAGTGGAGCAGATACGCAGTATTTT.

Concerning this clonotype itself: The CDR3 carries no conserved terminal phenylalanine or tryptophan, so it likely arises from a read error. V and J are TRBV7-9 and TRBJ1-6; the D is unclear. Germline V lookup: CDR1 SEHNR, CDR2 FQNEAQ (reference sequence). This CDR3 spans 13 amino acids. Trimming shortened V by 9 bases and J by 7 bases, and 13 bases separated the two germline ends. The CDR3 DNA is TGTGCCAGAACCAAATCGGAGAATTCACCCCTCCACCTT. Residues: CARTKSENSPLHL.

A remark on this clonotype: Possible read error: a much larger clone is one base away. The rearrangement uses TRBV4-2 and TRBJ2-7, with D possibly TRBD2 on 6 matching bases. This CDR3 has 15 amino acids. V was pared by 8 bases and J by 0 bases, with 17 bases between. Germline V lookup: CDR1 LGHNA, CDR2 YNFKEQ. The CDR3 loop is CASARRRDDSYEQYF. The CDR3 coding sequence is TGTGCCAGCGCCCGAAGGCGGGACGACTCCTACGAGCAGTACTTC.

This CDR3 reads CAWGDSRYEQYF. In DNA, the CDR3 is TGTGCCTGGGGGGACTCCAGATACGAGCAGTACTTC. V usage is TRBV30 and J usage is TRBJ2-7, with a weak D call TRBD2 (6 bases). This CDR3 is built from 12 residues. Germline V gene data show CDR1 as GTSNPN and CDR2 as SVGIG (reference sequence). Trimming removed 5 bases from V and 4 bases from J, with 12 bases in between.

The chain has TRBV5-4 and TRBJ1-1; weak D call: TRBD1 (5 bases). Trimming pared 4 bases from V and 0 bases from J, leaving 10 bases between. The CDR3 is made up of 14 amino acids. Germline CDR1 SGHNT, CDR2 YYREEE (reference sequence). This CDR3 reads CASSRGGVNTEAFF. The CDR3, as DNA: TGTGCCAGCAGCCGGGGGGGGGTGAACACTGAAGCTTTCTTT.

Worth noting for this clonotype: A junction end diverges from the germline sequence, so it may reflect a read error. The chain joins TRBV4-1 to TRBJ2-3; D perhaps matches TRBD1 (5 bases). The germline gives CDR1 MGHRA, CDR2 YSYEKL. This CDR3 is 12 amino acids long. The CDR3 sequence is CASAGFTDTRYF. The CDR3 nucleotides are TGCGCCAGTGCAGGGTTCACAGATACGCGGTATTTT.

Note on this clonotype: This CDR3 is missing its conserved last phenylalanine or tryptophan, likely due to a read error. This chain links TRBV11-2 with TRBJ2-1; D is ambiguous. Per the germline V gene, CDR1 is SGHAT and CDR2 is FQNNGV. The CDR3 length is 11 residues. Between the trimmed V and J ends, which lost 1 base and 12 bases, there was a span of 7 bases. CDR3 in DNA: TGTGCCAGCAGCTTAGGGAACGGGCAGTTCGTC. Translating gives CASSLGNGQFV.